These 8 T cell receptor beta chains originate from one sample sequenced in a study of blood T cell repertoires in COVID-19. Clones were sequenced by immunoSEQ multiplex PCR, and TCRdb holds only the in-frame ones, with some missing. This table holds 200,000 to 300,000 clones, over 80% found once. Sequenced material: peripheral blood. These receptors all stem from a woman between 35 and 50 years old with acute or convalescent COVID-19.

This sequence joins TRBV6-1 and TRBJ1-3; 7 bases line up with TRBD1. Germline values: CDR1 MNHNS, CDR2 SASEGT. The CDR3 is 18 residues long. The ends lost 6 bases at V and 0 bases at J; junction bases unmatched: 14. The chain's CDR3 is CASSETGVIRSSGNTIYF. DNA for the CDR3: TGTGCCAGCAGCGAAACAGGGGTCATCAGAAGCTCTGGAAACACCATATATTTT.

This rearrangement joins TRBV11-2 to TRBJ1-2, with D possibly TRBD1 on 6 matching bases. This CDR3 is 15 amino acids long. Germline V gene sequence: CDR1 SGHAT, CDR2 FQNNGV. The germline V and J ends were trimmed by 6 bases and 3 bases, with 17 bases remaining between them. CDR3 nucleotide sequence: TGTGCCAGCAGGGGACAATCCACAAAAGACTATGGCTACACCTTC. The encoded protein is CASRGQSTKDYGYTF.

V and J are TRBV19 and TRBJ1-3; no clear D. CDR3 length: 14 residues. Trimming pared 5 bases from V and 0 bases from J, leaving 8 bases between. The germline V gene encodes CDR1 LNHDA and CDR2 SQIVND (reference sequence). CDR3 residues: CASSRGNSGNTIYF. The CDR3 DNA reads TGTGCCAGTAGTCGCGGGAACTCTGGAAACACCATATATTTT.

The chain is built from TRBV30 and TRBJ2-7; a possible D gene is TRBD1 (6 bases). The CDR3 is 13 residues long. Germline V gene sequence: CDR1 GTSNPN, CDR2 SVGIG (reference sequence). Trimming removed 2 bases at V and 6 bases at J, with 14 bases between. In nucleotides, the CDR3 is TGTGCCTGGAGTATAACAGGGTGGGGCGAGCAGTACGTC. It encodes CAWSITGWGEQYV.

The chain employs TRBV5-8 and TRBJ2-7, with a tentative D call TRBD2 (5 bases). Germline values: CDR1 SGHTS, CDR2 YDEGEE. The length of the CDR3 is 13 residues. The germline V and J ends were trimmed by 1 base and 5 bases, with 10 bases remaining between them. CDR3 loop: CASSLRTRHEQYV. The CDR3 bases are TGTGCCAGCAGCTTGCGTACTAGACACGAGCAGTACGTC.

The V call is TRBV10-3, the J call TRBJ1-1; D is unclear. The germline V and J ends were trimmed by 3 bases and 4 bases, with 9 bases remaining between them. The CDR3 runs 13 residues. Germline CDR1 reads ENHRY; CDR2 reads SYGVKD. CDR3 bases: TGTGCCATCAGTGATTGGGAGGCCACTGAAGCTTTCTTT. Translation: CAISDWEATEAFF.

This chain connects TRBV5-8 to TRBJ2-2; the match to TRBD1 covers 9 bases. The germline gives CDR1 SGHTS, CDR2 YDEGEE. J was trimmed by 7 bases and V by 5 bases; bases with no gene match: 12. This CDR3 is 16 amino acids long. The CDR3 sequence: CASSPDGTGMVGELFF. The CDR3 region has the DNA TGTGCCAGCAGTCCTGACGGGACAGGGATGGTCGGGGAGCTGTTTTTT.

The V gene is TRBV12-3 or TRBV12-4, the J gene TRBJ1-2; D remains unclear. V shed 3 bases and J shed 8 bases, with 10 bases lying between them. This CDR3 is built from 12 residues. Here the CDR3 reads CASSFARRGYTF. As DNA, the CDR3 is TGTGCCAGCAGTTTTGCCAGGAGGGGCTACACCTTC.